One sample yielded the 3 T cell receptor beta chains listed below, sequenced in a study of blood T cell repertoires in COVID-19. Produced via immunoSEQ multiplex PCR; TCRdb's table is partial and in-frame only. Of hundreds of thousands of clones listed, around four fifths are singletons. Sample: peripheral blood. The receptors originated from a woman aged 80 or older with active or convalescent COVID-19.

This chain's CDR3 is CASSLETGYGYTF. The CDR3 bases are TGTGCCAGCTCATTGGAGACAGGGTATGGCTACACCTTC. The rearrangement uses TRBV18 and TRBJ1-2; 7 bases are shared with TRBD1. The CDR3 covers 13 residues. CDR1 is KGHSH, CDR2 LQKENI, per germline. The trim removed 5 bases at V and 5 bases at J, leaving 5 bases unmatched.

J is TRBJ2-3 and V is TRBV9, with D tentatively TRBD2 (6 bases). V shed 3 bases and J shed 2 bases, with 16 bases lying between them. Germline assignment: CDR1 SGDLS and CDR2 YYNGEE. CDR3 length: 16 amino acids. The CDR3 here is CASSGLPGVDTDTQYF. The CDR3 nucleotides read TGTGCCAGCAGCGGGCTACCGGGAGTTGACACAGATACGCAGTATTTT.

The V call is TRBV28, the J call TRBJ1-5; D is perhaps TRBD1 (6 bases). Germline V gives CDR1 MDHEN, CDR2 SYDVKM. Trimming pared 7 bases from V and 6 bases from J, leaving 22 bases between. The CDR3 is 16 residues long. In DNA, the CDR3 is TGTGCCAGCACATTACCCGGCCAGGGAGGGGGTCAGCCCCAGCATTTT. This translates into CASTLPGQGGGQPQHF.